This T cell receptor (beta chain) is drawn from a study of CD8 T cells in Susac syndrome (dated by TCRdb to the late 2010s). About the full investigation: The study used repertoire sequencing to test whether antigen drove CD8+ T cell activation and differentiation in Susac syndrome. The clonality of the CD8+ T cell repertoire was compared across approximately twelve healthy donors, 14 Susac syndrome patients and around 16 multiple sclerosis patients.

A note on this clonotype: Which antigen it targets is not known. No much larger clone exists at a distance of one base, and base qualities are not known.

RNA was extracted using the RNeasy kit, and roughly 0.5 to 1 microgram was reverse transcribed with random hexamers. The immunoSEQ multiplex PCR assay, which covers 54 Vbeta and 13 Jbeta segments, was used to amplify TCR beta CDR3 regions. PCR amplification bias was corrected by using a synthetic template baseline for primer optimization and computational correction. As for the authors' bioinformatics: Reads were annotated to V, D and J genes per IMGT and analyzed with immunoSEQ Analyzer, keeping only productive sequences. Clonality was computed as one minus Shannon entropy normalized by log2 of the number of productive unique sequences. Public and private clones were assessed among the 100 most prevalent clones of each patient and control. Clones were defined as Susac-specific when absent from the healthy and MS cohorts, from approximately 1,100 published viral clones and from other ImmuneACCESS disease sequences. TCRdb itself trimmed the public reads at Q25 with fastp, ran MiXCR and retained productive beta chains. CDR3 protein sequences are deduplicated, and each keeps its most common genes and DNA. The V and J calls here are based on TCRdb, not the publication. The sample has 330,000 or so distinct CDR3 sequences on record, 70% to 90% of them singletons. Together, the top ten hold around 0.18% of the sample.

The investigation overall reported the following: The number of individuals in the TCR sequencing and HLA analysis was acknowledged as relatively small.

High-throughput TCR beta sequencing profiled peripheral blood CD8+ and CD4+ T cells from healthy donors, Susac syndrome patients and multiple sclerosis patients. The multiple sclerosis controls were treatment-naive patients who had stable or active relapsing-remitting disease and met the revised McDonald criteria. Bulk CD8+ and CD4+ T cells were purified magnetically by negative isolation, whereas CD8+ TEMRA cells were enriched by FACS. Blood was collected in EDTA tubes and processed within 24 hours, with PBMCs isolated through density gradient centrifugation. PBMCs intended for TCR sequencing were cryopreserved in liquid nitrogen and were subsequently thawed in a 37 degrees C water bath. The sorted or isolated CD4+, CD8+ and CD8+ TEMRA cells had a purity of 90% or higher. V is pared back by 6 bases and J by 2 bases, with 14 bases lying between the germline termini. Its CDR3 holds 14 amino acids, cysteine through phenylalanine. Only CDR3 DNA remains: 42 bases, in frame from the first base. The CDR1 and CDR2 encoded by the germline V gene are SNHLY and FYNNEI.

The TCR comes from a human donor with multiple sclerosis. Sequencing was performed on CD8+ T cells from PBMCs. The chain is encoded by TRBV2 joined to TRBJ2-7; TRBD1 could be the D gene, as 6 bases match. For the CDR3, the sequence is CASSAPRGTYEQYF. The nucleotide sequence reads TGTGCCAGCAGCGCACCGAGGGGGACCTACGAGCAGTACTTC.